This T cell receptor beta chain was observed in a study of cytomegalovirus exposure and HLA in healthy donors. For the study at large: The use of the same platform for the 130 or so validation repertoires and the 550 to 850 first-cohort repertoires was reported by a later analysis. Study-level results: The classifier, whose performance was assessed in both the original and validation cohorts, reportedly diagnosed cytomegalovirus status with high specificity and sensitivity. The dataset shows that most TCR sequences were rare, while some public TCRs occurred in many donors. Listed as cytomegalovirus-associated were more than 150 TCR beta chains.

Notes on this clone: Its target is unknown.

From germline, CDR1 is SQVTM and CDR2 ANQGSEA. This CDR3 has 16 residues. Trimming removed 0 bases at V and 3 bases at J, with 15 bases between. Data came from immunoSEQ multiplex PCR; TCRdb stores just in-frame clones and leaves some out. Counted here are about 60,000 clones, about 96% occurring once; the ten biggest clones make up approximately 1%. The sequence derives from a man aged 18 to 30 in good health and CMV-seronegative. Material: PBMCs. This rearrangement joins TRBV29-1 to TRBJ2-1; D perhaps matches TRBD2 (6 bases). The CDR3 nucleotides read TGCAGCGTTGAAGATAGCCCTAGCGTTAGCTACAATGAGCAGTTCTTC. It encodes CSVEDSPSVSYNEQFF.